This T cell receptor (beta chain) was recorded in a study of CD8 T cells in ankylosing spondylitis. Germline assignment: CDR1 SGHTA and CDR2 FQGNSA. The CDR3 loop spans 16 amino acids. J lost 8 bases, V lost 1 base, and 9 bases had no gene match. Study-level points and caveats: Ankylosing spondylitis blood appeared to be characterized by a TCR beta motif of 8 or 9 highly homologous variants. According to the report, clones linked to the disease were significantly enriched in matched synovial fluid samples taken from ankylosing spondylitis patients. Peripheral blood held disease-linked clones only at relatively low frequency, and these were CD8+.

Using quantitative 5'-RACE with molecular barcodes, the authors made TCR beta libraries. TCRdb analysed the 5' RACE reads with MiXCR anew, one entry per CDR3 protein. This sample yields approximately 520,000 distinct CDR3 sequences, of which about 5.4% are seen a single time; approximately 4% belongs to the top ten. Notes on this clonotype: Its antigen is unidentified.

This chain links TRBV7-2 with TRBJ2-1; 9 bases line up with TRBD2. Specimen: blood, either unsorted or a sorted T cell fraction (not recorded which). The origin of this receptor is a male donor with ankylosing spondylitis. CDR3 in DNA: TGTGCCAGCAGCTTAGTCTTAGCGGGAGTCCACGATGAGCAGTTCTTC. Its protein is CASSLVLAGVHDEQFF. Complete variable domain (other parts from reference TRBV7-2 and TRBJ2-1): GAGVSQSPSNKVTEKGKDVELRCDPISGHTALYWYRQSLGQGLEFLIYFQGNSAPDKSGLPSDRFSAERTGGSVSTLTIQRTQQEDSAVYLCASSLVLAGVHDEQFFGPGTRLTVL.